This passage covers 8 T cell receptor beta chains from one sample sequenced in a study of shared clonotypes between healthy human individuals. Produced via immunoSEQ multiplex PCR; TCRdb's table is partial and in-frame only. The data show around 2,000,000 clones, about 95% seen once. The specimen was naive CD4+ T cells sorted from blood. The subset was: CD45RA+ positively selected. The source is a man aged 18-30 years in good health.

With regard to this clone: This same CDR3 is encoded by further DNA sequences in the sample. The J gene is TRBJ1-5, the V gene TRBV30, with TRBD1 identical over 10 bases. J lost 3 bases, V lost 1 base, and 0 bases had no gene match. The CDR3 length is 14 residues. Germline CDR1 is GTSNPN and CDR2 is SVGIG (reference sequence). The CDR3 DNA follows: TGTGCCTGGAGTGGACAGGGGGCCAATCAGCCCCAGCATTTT. Amino acids: CAWSGQGANQPQHF.

This sequence joins TRBV5-1 and TRBJ1-3; TRBD1 agrees at 7 bases. V gave up 7 bases and J gave up 0 bases; unmatched junction bases: 10. The germline V gene has CDR1 SGHRS and CDR2 YFSETQ. The CDR3 is 16 residues long. The CDR3 region has the DNA TGCGCCAGCCCAGGGGGAGGGGCCCCCTCTGGAAACACCATATATTTT. Protein: CASPGGGAPSGNTIYF.

The chain has TRBV30 and TRBJ2-2, with D perhaps TRBD2 (6 bases). Trimming cost V 1 base and J 4 bases, with 16 bases left between them. Germline CDR1 and CDR2: GTSNPN and SVGIG (reference sequence). There are 16 residues in the CDR3. The CDR3: CAWSAERQGGTGELFF. As DNA, the CDR3 is TGTGCCTGGAGTGCAGAGAGGCAGGGAGGCACCGGGGAGCTGTTTTTT.

The table lists this clone with a few counts. The chain is built from TRBV5-1 and TRBJ2-1; the D gene is possibly TRBD1 (5 bases). This CDR3 spans 14 amino acids. The germline V and J ends were trimmed by 7 bases and 0 bases, with 11 bases remaining between them. CDR1 and CDR2 (germline): SGHRS, YFSETQ. The chain's CDR3 is CASAGSLSYNEQFF. For the CDR3, the DNA is TGCGCCAGCGCAGGGTCCCTCTCCTACAATGAGCAGTTCTTC.

This rearrangement joins TRBV7-2 to TRBJ2-1; 11 nucleotides line up with TRBD2. The J segment lost 2 bases and the V segment lost 5 bases, leaving 5 bases of the junction unmatched. CDR1 is SGHTA and CDR2 is FQGNSA in the germline V gene. The CDR3 extends over 16 amino acids. In nucleotides, the CDR3 is TGTGCCAGCAGCAGACTAGCGGGGCTAACCTACAATGAGCAGTTCTTC. Translating gives CASSRLAGLTYNEQFF.

The chain is built from TRBV4-1 and TRBJ2-4; a weak D match, TRBD2 (6 bases). CDR3 length: 19 residues. With 0 bases removed from V and 0 bases from J, the gap between germline ends came to 18 bases. CDR1 is MGHRA and CDR2 is YSYEKL in the germline V gene. The CDR3: CASSQDSGGDKIAKNIQYF. The CDR3 nucleotides are TGCGCCAGCAGCCAAGATTCCGGAGGGGATAAGATAGCCAAAAACATTCAGTACTTC.

This rearrangement joins TRBV29-1 to TRBJ2-2; D is perhaps TRBD2 (6 bases). This CDR3 contains 14 residues. V was cut by 6 bases and J by 2 bases, with 13 bases left in between. Germline V CDR1 and CDR2: SQVTM, ANQGSEA. CDR3 nucleotides: TGCAGCGTCCGCGGGACCGATAACACCGGGGAGCTGTTTTTT. This encodes CSVRGTDNTGELFF.

The V gene is TRBV2, the J gene TRBJ2-5; tentative D call: TRBD2 (6 bases). The germline gives CDR1 SNHLY, CDR2 FYNNEI. The CDR3 is 16 residues long. Between the trimmed V and J ends, which lost 8 bases and 5 bases, there was a span of 24 bases. CDR3 protein: CASSLLRQAAGETQYF. The CDR3 nucleotides read TGTGCCAGCTCCCTACTGCGTCAAGCGGCGGGGGAGACCCAGTACTTC. Supplemented by reference TRBV2 and TRBJ2-5, the full variable domain reads EPEVTQTPSHQVTQMGQEVILRCVPISNHLYFYWYRQILGQKVEFLVSFYNNEISEKSEIFDDQFSVERPDGSNFTLKIRSTKLEDSAMYFCASSLLRQAAGETQYFGPGTRLLVL.